This T cell receptor (beta chain) was sequenced for a study of cytomegalovirus exposure and HLA in healthy donors. Study results and limitations: An ancestry cluster, one associated with Asian ancestry, reportedly showed fewer N-insertions than the approximately 670-donor mean in a later analysis. The study designated 150 to 200 TCR beta chains cytomegalovirus-associated.

13 Jbeta primers and 60 Vbeta primers were used for the PCR. As handled by the study authors: In a later analysis, around 87 million unique TCR beta chains included roughly 11 million shared by two or more donors. Clones were sequenced by immunoSEQ multiplex PCR, and TCRdb holds only the in-frame ones, with some missing. The V and J calls and clone size were taken over from that table, and D and trimming were inferred from the DNA. This sample's table has about 99,000 clones. Unrecorded immune exposures were likely, despite nominal health at sampling. Regarding this clone: What it binds is unknown.

The V and J ends lost 11 bases and 0 bases, in that order; junction bases with no gene match: 10. Germline V lookup: CDR1 SNHLY, CDR2 FYNNEI. CDR3 length: 17 residues. Sequenced material: PBMCs. The TCR originated in a man aged 40-49 years in good health and CMV-seronegative. This chain links TRBV2 with TRBJ2-6; TRBD2 aligns across 10 bases. CDR3 amino acids: CAGKAGGPYSGANVLTF. For the CDR3, the DNA is TGTGCCGGCAAAGCGGGGGGGCCCTACTCTGGGGCCAACGTCCTGACTTTC.